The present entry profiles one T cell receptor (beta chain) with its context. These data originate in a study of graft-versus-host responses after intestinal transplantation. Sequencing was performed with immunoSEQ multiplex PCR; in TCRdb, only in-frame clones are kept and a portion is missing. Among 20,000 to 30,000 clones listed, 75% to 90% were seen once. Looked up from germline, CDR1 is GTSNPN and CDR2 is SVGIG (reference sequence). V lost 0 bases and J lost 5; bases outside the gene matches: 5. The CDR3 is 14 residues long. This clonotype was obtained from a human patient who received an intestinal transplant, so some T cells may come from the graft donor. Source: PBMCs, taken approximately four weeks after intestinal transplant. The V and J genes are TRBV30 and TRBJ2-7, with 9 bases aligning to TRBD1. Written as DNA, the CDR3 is TGTGCCTGGAGTGTACAGGGGGCCTGGGACGAGCAGTACTTC. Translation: CAWSVQGAWDEQYF.